This TCR beta chain was captured in a study of blood T cell repertoires in COVID-19. Clones were read by immunoSEQ multiplex PCR, and TCRdb kept only the in-frame ones, dropping some. Of 90,000 to 120,000 clones listed, 70% to 90% are singletons. V was shortened by 0 bases and J by 4 bases, with 9 bases between the two germline ends. CDR1 is LGHNA and CDR2 is YNFKEQ in the germline V gene. The CDR3 has 14 amino acids. The chain links TRBV4-2 to TRBJ2-5, with unresolved D. The sequenced sample consisted of peripheral blood. This clonotype was obtained from a man between 45 and 60 years old with active or convalescent COVID-19. The CDR3 loop reads CASSQERNRETQYF. In DNA form, the CDR3 reads TGTGCCAGCAGCCAAGAGAGAAACCGAGAGACCCAGTACTTC.